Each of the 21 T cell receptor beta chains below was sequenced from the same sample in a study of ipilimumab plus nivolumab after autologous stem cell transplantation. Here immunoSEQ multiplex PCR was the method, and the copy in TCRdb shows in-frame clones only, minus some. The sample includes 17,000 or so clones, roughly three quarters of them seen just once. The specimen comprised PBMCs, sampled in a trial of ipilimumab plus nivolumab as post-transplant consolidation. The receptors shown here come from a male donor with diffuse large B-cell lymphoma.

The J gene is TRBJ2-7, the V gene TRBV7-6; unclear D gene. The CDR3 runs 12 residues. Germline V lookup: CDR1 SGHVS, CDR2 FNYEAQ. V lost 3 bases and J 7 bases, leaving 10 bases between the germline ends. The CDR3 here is CASSLELGEQYF. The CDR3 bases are TGTGCCAGCAGCTTGGAGCTGGGGGAGCAGTACTTC.

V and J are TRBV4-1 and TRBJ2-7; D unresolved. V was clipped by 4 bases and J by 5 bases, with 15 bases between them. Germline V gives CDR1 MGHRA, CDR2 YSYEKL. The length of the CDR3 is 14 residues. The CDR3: CASSPSQSENEQYF. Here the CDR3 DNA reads TGCGCCAGCAGCCCCAGTCAGTCGGAAAACGAGCAGTACTTC.

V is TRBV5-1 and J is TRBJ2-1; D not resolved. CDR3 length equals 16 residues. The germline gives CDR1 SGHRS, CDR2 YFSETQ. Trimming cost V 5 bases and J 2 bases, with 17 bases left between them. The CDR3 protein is CASRATRAWTYNEQFF. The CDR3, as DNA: TGCGCCAGCAGGGCGACTCGGGCCTGGACCTACAATGAGCAGTTCTTC.

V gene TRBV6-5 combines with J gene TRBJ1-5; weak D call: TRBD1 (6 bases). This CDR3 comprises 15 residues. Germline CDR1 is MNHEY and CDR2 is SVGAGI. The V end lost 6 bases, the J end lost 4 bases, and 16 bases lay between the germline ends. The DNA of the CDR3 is TGTGCCAGCAGCCCCGGGACAAGAGGAAATCAGCCCCAGCATTTT. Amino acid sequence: CASSPGTRGNQPQHF.

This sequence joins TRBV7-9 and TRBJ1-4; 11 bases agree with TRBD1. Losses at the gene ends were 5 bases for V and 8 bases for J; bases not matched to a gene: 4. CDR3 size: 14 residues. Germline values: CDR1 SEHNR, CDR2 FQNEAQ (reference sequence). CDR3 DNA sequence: TGTGCCAGCAGCCTGGGACAGGGGGAAGAAAAACTGTTTTTT. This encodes CASSLGQGEEKLFF.

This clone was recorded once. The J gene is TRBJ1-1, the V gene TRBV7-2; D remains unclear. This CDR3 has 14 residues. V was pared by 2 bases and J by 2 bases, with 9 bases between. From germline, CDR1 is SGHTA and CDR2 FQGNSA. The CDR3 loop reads CASSLLAVNTEAFF. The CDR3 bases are TGTGCCAGCAGCTTATTAGCAGTCAACACTGAAGCTTTCTTT.

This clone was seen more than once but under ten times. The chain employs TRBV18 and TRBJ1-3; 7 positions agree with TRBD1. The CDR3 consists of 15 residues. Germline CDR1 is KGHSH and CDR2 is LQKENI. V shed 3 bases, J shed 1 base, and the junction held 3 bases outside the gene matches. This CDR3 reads CASSPSDRSGNTIYF. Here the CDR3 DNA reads TGTGCCAGCTCACCCTCGGACAGGTCTGGAAACACCATATATTTT.

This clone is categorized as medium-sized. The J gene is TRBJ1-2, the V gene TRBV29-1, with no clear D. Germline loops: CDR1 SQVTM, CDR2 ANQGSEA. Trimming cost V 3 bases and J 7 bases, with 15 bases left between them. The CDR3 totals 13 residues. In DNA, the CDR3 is TGCAGCGTTGAGGATCCCCGATGGGGTGGCTACACCTTC. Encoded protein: CSVEDPRWGGYTF.

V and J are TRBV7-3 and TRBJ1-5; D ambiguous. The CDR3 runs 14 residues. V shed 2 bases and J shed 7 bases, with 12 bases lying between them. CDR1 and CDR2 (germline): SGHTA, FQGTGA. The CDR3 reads CASSLEAGMQPQHF. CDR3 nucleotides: TGTGCCAGCAGCTTAGAGGCAGGTATGCAGCCCCAGCATTTT.

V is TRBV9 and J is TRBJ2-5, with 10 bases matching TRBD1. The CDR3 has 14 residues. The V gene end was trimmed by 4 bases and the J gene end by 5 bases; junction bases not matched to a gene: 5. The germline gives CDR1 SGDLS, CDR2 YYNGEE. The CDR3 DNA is TGTGCCAGCAGCTTACAGACAGGGGGCGAGACCCAGTACTTC. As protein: CASSLQTGGETQYF.

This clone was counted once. The chain's CDR3 is CASSLLQGGNEQFF. CDR3 nucleotides: TGTGCCAGCAGTTTATTGCAGGGGGGCAATGAGCAGTTCTTC. V usage is TRBV28 and J usage is TRBJ2-1; maybe TRBD1 (7 bases). The CDR3 is 14 residues long. Germline V gene data show CDR1 as MDHEN and CDR2 as SYDVKM. Between the trimmed V and J ends, which lost 1 base and 6 bases, there was a span of 10 bases.

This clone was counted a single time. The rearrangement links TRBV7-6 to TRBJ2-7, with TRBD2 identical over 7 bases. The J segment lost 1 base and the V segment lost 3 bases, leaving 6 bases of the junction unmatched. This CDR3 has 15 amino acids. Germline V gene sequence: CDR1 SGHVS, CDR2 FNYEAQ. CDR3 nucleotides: TGTGCCAGCAGCTTCGCGGGAGAGGCATCCTACGAGCAGTACTTC. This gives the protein CASSFAGEASYEQYF.

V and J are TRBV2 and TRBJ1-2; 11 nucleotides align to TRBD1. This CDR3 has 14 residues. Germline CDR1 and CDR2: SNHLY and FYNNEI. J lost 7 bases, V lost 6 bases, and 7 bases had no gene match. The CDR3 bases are TGTGCCAGCAGCAAAGGACAGGGGGCAGGTGGCTACACCTTC. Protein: CASSKGQGAGGYTF.

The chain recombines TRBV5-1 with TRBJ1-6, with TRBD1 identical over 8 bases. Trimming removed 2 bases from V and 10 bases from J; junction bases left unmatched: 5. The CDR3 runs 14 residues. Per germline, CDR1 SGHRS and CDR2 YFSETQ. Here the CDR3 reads CASSLRTGTSPLHF. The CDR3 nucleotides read TGCGCCAGCAGCTTACGGACAGGGACCTCACCCCTCCACTTT.

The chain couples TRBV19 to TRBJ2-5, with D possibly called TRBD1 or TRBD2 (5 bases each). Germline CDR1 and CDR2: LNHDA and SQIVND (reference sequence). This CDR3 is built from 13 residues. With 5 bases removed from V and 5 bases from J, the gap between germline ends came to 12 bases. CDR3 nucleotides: TGTGCCAGTAGTCCTGAGGGGTCTGAGACCCAGTACTTC. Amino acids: CASSPEGSETQYF. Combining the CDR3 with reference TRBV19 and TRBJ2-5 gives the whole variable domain DGGITQSPKYLFRKEGQNVTLSCEQNLNHDAMYWYRQDPGQGLRLIYYSQIVNDFQKGDIAEGYSVSREKKESFPLTVTSAQKNPTAFYLCASSPEGSETQYFGPGTRLLVL.

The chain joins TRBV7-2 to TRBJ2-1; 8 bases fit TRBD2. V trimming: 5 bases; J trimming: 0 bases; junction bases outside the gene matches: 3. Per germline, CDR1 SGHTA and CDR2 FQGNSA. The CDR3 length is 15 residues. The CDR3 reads CASSLGGASYNEQFF. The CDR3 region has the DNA TGTGCCAGCAGCCTCGGGGGGGCCTCCTACAATGAGCAGTTCTTC.

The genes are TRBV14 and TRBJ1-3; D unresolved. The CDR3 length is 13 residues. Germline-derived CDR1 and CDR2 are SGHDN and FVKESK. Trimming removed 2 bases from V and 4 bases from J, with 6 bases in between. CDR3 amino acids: CASSQTTGNTIYF. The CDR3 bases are TGTGCCAGCAGCCAAACGACAGGAAACACCATATATTTT.

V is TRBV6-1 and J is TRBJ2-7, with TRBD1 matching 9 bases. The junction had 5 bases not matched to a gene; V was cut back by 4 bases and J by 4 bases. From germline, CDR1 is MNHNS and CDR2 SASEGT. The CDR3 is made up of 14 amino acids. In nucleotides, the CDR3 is TGTGCCAGCAGTGGATACAGGGGGCGTTACGAGCAGTACTTC. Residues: CASSGYRGRYEQYF.

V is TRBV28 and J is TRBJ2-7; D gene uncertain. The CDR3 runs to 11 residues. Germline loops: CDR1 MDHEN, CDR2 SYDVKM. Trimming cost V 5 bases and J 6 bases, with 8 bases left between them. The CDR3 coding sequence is TGTGCCAGCAGTCAAGTCCGCGAGCAGTACTTC. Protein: CASSQVREQYF.

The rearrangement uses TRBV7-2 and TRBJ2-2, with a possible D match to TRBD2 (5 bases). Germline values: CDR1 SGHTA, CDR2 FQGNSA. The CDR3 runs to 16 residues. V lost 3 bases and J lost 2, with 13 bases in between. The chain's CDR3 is CASSLAPAGNTGELFF. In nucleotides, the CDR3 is TGTGCCAGCAGCTTGGCCCCGGCGGGTAACACCGGGGAGCTGTTTTTT.

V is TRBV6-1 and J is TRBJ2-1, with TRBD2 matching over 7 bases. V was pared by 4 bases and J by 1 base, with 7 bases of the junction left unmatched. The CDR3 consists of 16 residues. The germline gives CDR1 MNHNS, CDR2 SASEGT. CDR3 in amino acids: CASSATGGYSYNEQFF. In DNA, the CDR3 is TGTGCCAGCAGTGCGACGGGAGGCTATTCCTACAATGAGCAGTTCTTC.